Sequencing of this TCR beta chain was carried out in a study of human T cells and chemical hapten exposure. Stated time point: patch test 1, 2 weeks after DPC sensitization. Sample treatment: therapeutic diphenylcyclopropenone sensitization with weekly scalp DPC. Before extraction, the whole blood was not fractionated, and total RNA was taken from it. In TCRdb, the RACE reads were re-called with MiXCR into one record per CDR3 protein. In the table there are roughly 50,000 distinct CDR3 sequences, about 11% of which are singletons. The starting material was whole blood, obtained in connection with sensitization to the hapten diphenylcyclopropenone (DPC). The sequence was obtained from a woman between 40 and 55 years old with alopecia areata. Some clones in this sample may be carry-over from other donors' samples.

The CDR3: CSALGTTEAFF. The CDR3 DNA is TGCAGTGCCCTTGGGACCACAGAAGCTTTCTTT. The chain carries TRBV20-1 and TRBJ1-1; TRBD1 is a possible D gene (5 bases). V was pared by 6 bases and J by 8 bases, with 13 bases between. This CDR3 has 11 amino acids. Germline V gene sequence: CDR1 DFQATT, CDR2 SNEGSKA (reference sequence).